The 29 T cell receptor beta chains in this list originate from one sample, sequenced in a study of shared clonotypes between healthy human individuals. Profiled with immunoSEQ multiplex PCR; TCRdb holds only in-frame clones, not every one. The table lists some 2.3 million clones, roughly 93% of them singletons. Sequenced: naive CD4+ T cells from PBMCs. Subset meaning: CD45RA+ positively selected. The receptors derive from a man aged 18 to 30 in good health. Some clones in this sample may be carry-over from other donors' samples.

With regard to this clone: Other DNA sequences in the same sample also yield this CDR3. CDR3 sequence (DNA): TGTGCCAGCAGCGGGACTAGCAGCACAGATACGCAGTATTTT. It encodes CASSGTSSTDTQYF. This chain links TRBV9 with TRBJ2-3; 8 bases map to TRBD2. The trim removed 3 bases at V and 0 bases at J, leaving 0 bases unmatched. CDR1 is SGDLS and CDR2 is YYNGEE in the germline V gene. There are 14 residues in the CDR3.

This clone was seen a single time. The J gene is TRBJ2-1, the V gene TRBV2; 9 bases match TRBD2. In germline, CDR1 is SNHLY, CDR2 FYNNEI. V dropped 4 bases and J dropped 6; count of bases not matched to a gene: 10. The CDR3 consists of 16 residues. The chain's CDR3 is CASSAWAGGPGNEQFF. CDR3 nucleotide sequence: TGTGCCAGCAGTGCGTGGGCGGGAGGGCCGGGCAATGAGCAGTTCTTC.

This chain links TRBV13 with TRBJ2-2, with D hard to call. The germline V gene has CDR1 PRHDT and CDR2 FYEKMQ (reference sequence). The CDR3 contains 15 residues. Trimming took 6 bases from V and 0 from J, leaving 11 bases between them. The CDR3 DNA follows: TGTGCCAGCAGAACGGGCCGGACGAACACCGGGGAGCTGTTTTTT. It translates to CASRTGRTNTGELFF.

The chain joins TRBV5-4 to TRBJ1-2; 8 bases align to TRBD1. The V and J ends lost 4 bases and 7 bases, in that order; junction bases with no gene match: 12. The CDR3 covers 15 residues. Germline values: CDR1 SGHNT, CDR2 YYREEE (reference sequence). DNA of the CDR3: TGTGCCAGCAGCCCAGGGACAGGCCGTAGATTTGGCTACACCTTC. It is translated as CASSPGTGRRFGYTF.

J is TRBJ1-1 and V is TRBV9; D unresolved. The CDR3 runs 15 residues. V was cut by 6 bases and J by 0 bases, with 15 bases left in between. Germline V gene lookup returns CDR1 SGDLS and CDR2 YYNGEE. This CDR3 is CASTNTGRMNTEAFF. DNA for the CDR3: TGTGCCAGCACCAATACGGGCAGAATGAACACTGAAGCTTTCTTT.

This sequence joins TRBV4-3 and TRBJ2-1; D might be TRBD1 (5 bases). Trimming pared 4 bases from V and 2 bases from J, leaving 12 bases between. Germline CDR1 reads LGHNA; CDR2 reads YSLEER. This CDR3 region has 15 residues. In nucleotides, the CDR3 is TGCGCCAGCAGCCCTGACAGTGGTACCTACAATGAGCAGTTCTTC. It is translated as CASSPDSGTYNEQFF.

This chain joins TRBV5-1 and TRBJ1-1; 8 nucleotides line up with TRBD1. Germline CDR1 SGHRS, CDR2 YFSETQ. J was trimmed by 1 base and V by 4 bases; bases with no gene match: 6. The CDR3 totals 15 residues. CDR3 region: CASSPEDRENTEAFF. CDR3 sequence (DNA): TGCGCCAGCAGCCCGGAGGACAGGGAGAACACTGAAGCTTTCTTT.

The CDR3 protein is CASSLGSWTRDTGELFF. The DNA of the CDR3 is TGTGCCAGCAGCTTAGGTTCTTGGACAAGAGACACCGGGGAGCTGTTTTTT. J is TRBJ2-2 and V is TRBV11-2; a weak D match, TRBD1 (5 bases). V gave up 1 base and J gave up 3 bases, with 15 bases separating them. The CDR3 is made up of 17 amino acids. Germline lookup yields CDR1 SGHAT and CDR2 FQNNGV. Complete variable domain (other parts from reference TRBV11-2 and TRBJ2-2): EAGVAQSPRYKIIEKRQSVAFWCNPISGHATLYWYQQILGQGPKLLIQFQNNGVVDDSQLPKDRFSAERLKGVDSTLKIQPAKLEDSAVYLCASSLGSWTRDTGELFFGEGSRLTVL.

J is TRBJ2-1 and V is TRBV4-2; 10 bases fit TRBD1. Trimming removed 3 bases from V and 7 bases from J; junction bases left unmatched: 9. Per the germline V gene, CDR1 is LGHNA and CDR2 is YNFKEQ. The CDR3 extends over 16 amino acids. In DNA form, the CDR3 reads TGTGCCAGCAGCCAGGACAGACAGGGGGCTAGGAATGAGCAGTTCTTC. Amino acids: CASSQDRQGARNEQFF.

V gene TRBV5-1 combines with J gene TRBJ2-5, with 7 bases that match TRBD2. From germline, CDR1 is SGHRS and CDR2 YFSETQ. There are 15 residues in the CDR3. V lost 0 bases and J lost 4; bases outside the gene matches: 6. DNA of the CDR3: TGCGCCAGCAGCTTGGAGGCGGGAGCTCGAGAGACCCAGTACTTC. This sequence encodes CASSLEAGARETQYF.

The rearrangement uses TRBV6-5 and TRBJ2-7, with D possibly being TRBD1 (5 bases). The germline V and J ends were trimmed by 6 bases and 3 bases, with 18 bases remaining between them. The CDR3 length is 15 residues. CDR1 and CDR2 from the germline V gene are MNHEY and SVGAGI. The CDR3 sequence: CASRRTGDSFYEQYF. The CDR3 DNA reads as TGTGCCAGCAGGAGAACGGGTGACAGCTTCTACGAGCAGTACTTC.

This clone was counted only a few times. This CDR3 reads CASSPARANTEAFF. DNA for the CDR3: TGTGCCAGCAGCCCTGCGAGAGCGAACACTGAAGCTTTCTTT. V and J are TRBV9 and TRBJ1-1; D gene unclear. V dropped 4 bases and J dropped 1 base, with 11 bases sitting between them. This CDR3 is 14 amino acids long. Germline V lookup: CDR1 SGDLS, CDR2 YYNGEE.

Points on this clone: Other DNA sequences of this sample code for an identical CDR3. The chain recombines TRBV30 with TRBJ1-1; tentative D call: TRBD1 (5 bases). The germline V gene encodes CDR1 GTSNPN and CDR2 SVGIG (reference sequence). The CDR3 contains 14 residues. V gave up 0 bases and J gave up 2 bases, with 10 bases separating them. This CDR3 is CAWSVGGGNTEAFF. DNA for the CDR3: TGTGCCTGGAGTGTGGGCGGGGGTAACACTGAAGCTTTCTTT.

The CDR3 sequence: CASSLSQNTEAFF. CDR3 DNA sequence: TGTGCCAGCAGCTTATCCCAGAACACTGAAGCTTTCTTT. The chain employs TRBV11-3 and TRBJ1-1; D not resolved. CDR3 size: 13 residues. Germline V gene lookup returns CDR1 SGHNT and CDR2 YENEEA. V was shortened by 2 bases and J by 1 base, with 5 bases between the two germline ends.

The chain uses TRBV19 and TRBJ2-6, with 9 bases that match TRBD2. CDR3 length equals 20 residues. V trimming: 5 bases; J trimming: 0 bases; junction bases outside the gene matches: 14. Germline V gene data show CDR1 as LNHDA and CDR2 as SQIVND (reference sequence). The CDR3 sequence is CASSSLGLAYPPSGANVLTF. The CDR3 DNA reads as TGTGCCAGTAGTTCTCTGGGACTAGCCTACCCCCCCTCTGGGGCCAACGTCCTGACTTTC.

The genes are TRBV6-1 and TRBJ2-7; 8 nucleotides line up with TRBD1. The germline V gene encodes CDR1 MNHNS and CDR2 SASEGT. The CDR3 sequence is 15 residues long. The V and J ends lost 3 bases and 3 bases, in that order; junction bases with no gene match: 7. This chain's CDR3 is CASSEKVTGGYEQYF. The CDR3 DNA reads as TGTGCCAGCAGTGAGAAAGTTACAGGGGGCTACGAGCAGTACTTC.

The chain carries TRBV5-6 and TRBJ2-1, with a tentative D call TRBD2 (5 bases). This CDR3 contains 15 residues. The V and J ends lost 0 bases and 8 bases respectively, with 15 bases between them. Per germline, CDR1 SGHDT and CDR2 YYEEEE. The CDR3 loop reads CASSLAYRLIDEQFF. DNA of the CDR3: TGTGCCAGCAGCTTGGCCTACCGACTAATCGATGAGCAGTTCTTC.

The chain carries TRBV11-3 and TRBJ2-7; 7 nucleotides line up with TRBD1. With V trimmed by 7 bases and J by 0 bases, 9 bases remained unmatched. Germline assignment: CDR1 SGHNT and CDR2 YENEEA. The CDR3 sequence is 15 residues long. The CDR3 sequence is CASTLPRDSSYEQYF. The CDR3 nucleotides are TGTGCCAGCACCCTTCCAAGGGACAGCTCCTACGAGCAGTACTTC.

The chain combines TRBV27 with TRBJ1-3; the D is unclear. This CDR3 is built from 19 residues. The germline V gene encodes CDR1 MNHEY and CDR2 SMNVEV (reference sequence). V was trimmed by 3 bases and J by 1 base, leaving 22 bases between them. The CDR3 nucleotides are TGTGCCAGCAGTTTCACACCCCCCCCACACGGATTATCTGGAAACACCATATATTTT. It is translated as CASSFTPPPHGLSGNTIYF.

The chain joins TRBV6-1 to TRBJ2-7; 7 bases map to TRBD2. The germline V gene encodes CDR1 MNHNS and CDR2 SASEGT. This CDR3 comprises 16 residues. J gave up 3 bases and V 0 bases, and 8 bases lay outside the gene matches. CDR3 DNA: TGTGCCAGCAGTGAAGCCCTTTCGCGGGAGTTCTACGAGCAGTACTTC. It yields the protein CASSEALSREFYEQYF.

Concerning this clone: This sample includes further DNA sequences coding for the same CDR3. V usage is TRBV14 and J usage is TRBJ2-3; D not certain. Germline V gene data show CDR1 as SGHDN and CDR2 as FVKESK. This CDR3 contains 11 residues. V lost 3 bases and J lost 4, with 2 bases in between. CDR3: CASSHSDTQYF. The CDR3 nucleotides are TGTGCCAGCAGCCACTCAGATACGCAGTATTTT.

The V and J genes are TRBV28 and TRBJ2-5, with 13 bases matching TRBD2. V dropped 8 bases and J dropped 5; count of bases not matched to a gene: 14. The CDR3 has 17 amino acids. Germline V gene sequence: CDR1 MDHEN, CDR2 SYDVKM. CDR3 DNA: TGTGCCAGCCTTAGAAAAACTAGCGGGAGGGCCAGGGAGACCCAGTACTTC. This translates into CASLRKTSGRARETQYF.

The CDR3 protein is CASSSQGKGRVGELFF. The CDR3 region has the DNA TGTGCCAGTAGTAGCCAGGGAAAAGGAAGGGTCGGGGAGCTGTTTTTT. The rearrangement uses TRBV19 and TRBJ2-2; a weak D match, TRBD1 (5 bases). The CDR3 has 16 amino acids. V was cut by 4 bases and J by 7 bases, with 19 bases left in between. Germline assignment: CDR1 LNHDA and CDR2 SQIVND (reference sequence).

V gene TRBV19 combines with J gene TRBJ1-2, with D perhaps TRBD1 (6 bases). The V gene lost 5 bases and the J gene lost 2 bases, with 9 bases spanning the gap. The CDR3 sequence is 13 residues long. The germline gives CDR1 LNHDA, CDR2 SQIVND (reference sequence). CDR3 region: CASSPDRNYGYTF. The CDR3 region has the DNA TGTGCCAGTAGTCCAGACAGGAACTATGGCTACACCTTC.

This clone was counted once. The genes are TRBV19 and TRBJ1-1; the D gene is possibly TRBD1 (6 bases). Looked up from germline, CDR1 is LNHDA and CDR2 is SQIVND (reference sequence). The V end lost 7 bases, the J end lost 0 bases, and 9 bases lay between the germline ends. CDR3 length: 13 residues. Here the CDR3 reads CASTWTVNTEAFF. The CDR3 nucleotides read TGTGCCAGTACCTGGACAGTGAACACTGAAGCTTTCTTT.

The genes are TRBV6-1 and TRBJ2-3, with 11 bases that match TRBD2. V shed 6 bases and J 2 bases; nucleotides not matched to a gene: 4. The germline gives CDR1 MNHNS, CDR2 SASEGT. CDR3 length: 15 amino acids. The DNA of the CDR3 is TGTGCCAGCAGCGCGGGACTAGCGGTCACAGATACGCAGTATTTT. This codes for CASSAGLAVTDTQYF.

This clone was seen once. The chain has TRBV27 and TRBJ2-5, with D possibly matching TRBD1 (5 bases). The CDR3 contains 17 residues. V lost 6 bases and J 4 bases, leaving 24 bases between the germline ends. CDR1 is MNHEY, CDR2 SMNVEV, per germline (reference sequence). The CDR3 DNA is TGTGCCAGCAGCCTGGGGTGGGGCAGAGGTTCAGGAGAGACCCAGTACTTC. Translation: CASSLGWGRGSGETQYF.

CDR3 sequence (DNA): TGTGCCAGCAGCTTAGCGACTTGGGGTACCTATGGCTACACCTTC. Its translation is CASSLATWGTYGYTF. V usage is TRBV7-8 and J usage is TRBJ1-2; D ambiguous. Trimming left V 0 bases short and J 4 bases short, with 12 bases between. Looked up from germline, CDR1 is SGHVS and CDR2 is FQNEAQ. The CDR3 consists of 15 residues.

The chain employs TRBV6-5 and TRBJ2-3; perhaps TRBD2 as D (5 bases). Trimming removed 6 bases at V and 1 base at J, with 14 bases between. Per germline, CDR1 MNHEY and CDR2 SVGAGI. The CDR3 is 15 residues long. CDR3 amino acids: CASSPFGAGTDTQYF. The CDR3 DNA sequence: TGTGCCAGCAGCCCATTTGGAGCGGGCACAGATACGCAGTATTTT.